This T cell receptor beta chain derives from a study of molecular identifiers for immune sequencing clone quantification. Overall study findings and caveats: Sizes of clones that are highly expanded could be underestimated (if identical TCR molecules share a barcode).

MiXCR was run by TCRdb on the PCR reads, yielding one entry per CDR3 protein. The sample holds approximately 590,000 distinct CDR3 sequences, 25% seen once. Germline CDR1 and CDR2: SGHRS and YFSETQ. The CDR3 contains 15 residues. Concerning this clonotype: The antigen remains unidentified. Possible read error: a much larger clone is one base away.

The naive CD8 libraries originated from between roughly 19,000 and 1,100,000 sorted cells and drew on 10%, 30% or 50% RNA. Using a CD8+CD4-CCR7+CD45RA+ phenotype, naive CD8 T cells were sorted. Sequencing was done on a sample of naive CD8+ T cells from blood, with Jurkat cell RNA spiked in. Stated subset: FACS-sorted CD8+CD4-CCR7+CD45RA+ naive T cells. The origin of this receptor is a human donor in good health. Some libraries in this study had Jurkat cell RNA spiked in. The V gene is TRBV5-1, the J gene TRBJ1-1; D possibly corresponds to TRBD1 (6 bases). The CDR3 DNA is TGCGCCAGCAGCTCGGCAGGGGTTTCGGACACTGCAGCTTTCTTT. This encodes CASSSAGVSDTAAFF.